The entry below describes one TCR beta chain. Its cognate antigen is unknown. TCRdb keeps only in-frame clones here, not all; method: immunoSEQ multiplex PCR. The sample consists of 85,000 to 90,000 clones, approximately 91% of them appearing once. The data were taken from a study of T cell responses to AZD1222 COVID-19 vaccine. Regarding the study as a whole: Nearly half of the spike-specific TCRs reportedly recognize variant regions that carry no mutations. Clonal diversity was possibly underestimated; the donors were predominantly white British and more often female.

V was clipped by 4 bases and J by 1 base, with 10 bases between them. There are 14 residues in the CDR3. The germline V gene has CDR1 LNHDA and CDR2 SQIVND (reference sequence). This sequence joins TRBV19 and TRBJ1-1, with a possible D match to TRBD1 (6 bases). The clonotype comes from an adult in good health. The input for sequencing was peripheral blood, taken on day 0 of AZD1222 vaccination. The CDR3 DNA sequence: TGTGCCAGTAGTACCAAGACAGGGAACACTGAAGCTTTCTTT. It specifies CASSTKTGNTEAFF.